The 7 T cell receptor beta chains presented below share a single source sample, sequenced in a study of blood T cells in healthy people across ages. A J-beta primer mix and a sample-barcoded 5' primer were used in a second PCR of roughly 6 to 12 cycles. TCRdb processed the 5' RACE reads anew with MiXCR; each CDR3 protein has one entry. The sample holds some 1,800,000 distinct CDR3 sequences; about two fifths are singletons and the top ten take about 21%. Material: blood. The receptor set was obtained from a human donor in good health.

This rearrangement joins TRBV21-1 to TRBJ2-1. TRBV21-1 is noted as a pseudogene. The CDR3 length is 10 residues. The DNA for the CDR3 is TGTGCCAGTACGTGGGGTGAGCAGTTCTTC. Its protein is CASTWGEQFF.

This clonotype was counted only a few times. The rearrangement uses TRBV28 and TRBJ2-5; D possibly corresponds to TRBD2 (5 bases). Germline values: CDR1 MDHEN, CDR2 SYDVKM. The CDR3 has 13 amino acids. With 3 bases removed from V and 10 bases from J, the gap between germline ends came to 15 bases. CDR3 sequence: CASSFSVRGGQYF. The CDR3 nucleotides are TGTGCCAGCAGTTTTTCCGTTCGGGGTGGCCAGTACTTC. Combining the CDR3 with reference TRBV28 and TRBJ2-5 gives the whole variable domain DVKVTQSSRYLVKRTGEKVFLECVQDMDHENMFWYRQDPGLGLRLIYFSYDVKMKEKGDIPEGYSVSREKKERFSLILESASTNQTSMYLCASSFSVRGGQYFGPGTRLLVL.

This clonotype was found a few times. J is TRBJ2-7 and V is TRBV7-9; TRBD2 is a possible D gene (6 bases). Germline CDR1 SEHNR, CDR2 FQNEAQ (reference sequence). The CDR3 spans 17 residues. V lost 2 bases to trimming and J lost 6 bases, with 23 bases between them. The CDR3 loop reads CASSLIRFGGEGGEQYF. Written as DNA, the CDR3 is TGTGCCAGCAGCTTAATCCGTTTCGGCGGCGAGGGAGGCGAGCAGTACTTC.

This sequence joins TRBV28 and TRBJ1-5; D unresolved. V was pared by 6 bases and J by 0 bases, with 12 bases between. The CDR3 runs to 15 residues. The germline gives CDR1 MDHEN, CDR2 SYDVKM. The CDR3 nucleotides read TGTGCCAGCAGCGCTTCTAGGGATAGCAATCAGCCCCAGCATTTT. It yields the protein CASSASRDSNQPQHF.

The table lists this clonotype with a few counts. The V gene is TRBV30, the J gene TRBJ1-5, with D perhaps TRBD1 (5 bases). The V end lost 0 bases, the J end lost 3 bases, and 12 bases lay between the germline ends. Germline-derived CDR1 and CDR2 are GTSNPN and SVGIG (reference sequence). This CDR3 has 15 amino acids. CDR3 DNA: TGTGCCTGGAGTGTATACGGGGGTTACAATCAGCCCCAGCATTTT. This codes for CAWSVYGGYNQPQHF.

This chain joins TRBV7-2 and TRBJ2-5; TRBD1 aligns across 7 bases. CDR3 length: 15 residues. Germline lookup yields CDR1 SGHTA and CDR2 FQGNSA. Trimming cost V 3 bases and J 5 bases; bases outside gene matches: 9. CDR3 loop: CASSLVSDRSETQYF. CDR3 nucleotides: TGTGCCAGCAGCTTGGTTTCGGACAGGTCTGAGACCCAGTACTTC.

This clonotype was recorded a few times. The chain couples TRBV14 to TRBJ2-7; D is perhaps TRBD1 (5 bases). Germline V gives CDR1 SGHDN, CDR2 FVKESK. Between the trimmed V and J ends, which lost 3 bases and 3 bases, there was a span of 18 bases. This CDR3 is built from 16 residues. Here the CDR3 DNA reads TGTGCCAGCAGCCAGGCAACGGCAGGGATCGGCTACGAGCAGTACTTC. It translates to CASSQATAGIGYEQYF.